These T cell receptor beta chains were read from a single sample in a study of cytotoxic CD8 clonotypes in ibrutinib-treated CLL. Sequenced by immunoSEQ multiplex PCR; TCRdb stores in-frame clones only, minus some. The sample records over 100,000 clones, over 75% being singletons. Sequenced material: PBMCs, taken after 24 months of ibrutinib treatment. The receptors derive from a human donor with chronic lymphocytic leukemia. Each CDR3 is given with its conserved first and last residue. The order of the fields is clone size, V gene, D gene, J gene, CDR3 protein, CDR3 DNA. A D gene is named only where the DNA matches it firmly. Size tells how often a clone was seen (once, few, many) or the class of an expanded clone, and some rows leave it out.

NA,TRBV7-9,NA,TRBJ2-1,CASSFGDEQFF,TGTGCCAGCAGCTTTGGAGATGAGCAGTTCTTC
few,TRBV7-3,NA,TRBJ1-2,CASSLRQEEGYTF,TGTGCCAGCAGCTTGCGCCAGGAGGAAGGCTACACCTTC
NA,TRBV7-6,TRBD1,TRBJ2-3,CASSNPFGQGSSTDTQYF,TGTGCCAGCAGCAATCCATTCGGACAGGGGTCGAGCACAGATACGCAGTATTTT
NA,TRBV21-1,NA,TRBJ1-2,CASRPHYGYTF,TGTGCCAGCCGCCCGCACTATGGCTACACCTTC
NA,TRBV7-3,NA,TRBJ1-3,CASSLGAGNTIYF,TGTGCCAGCAGCTTGGGGGCTGGAAACACCATATATTTT
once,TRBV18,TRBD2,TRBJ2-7,CASSRPTSILNEQYF,TGTGCCAGCTCGCGCCCGACTAGCATACTCAACGAGCAGTACTTC
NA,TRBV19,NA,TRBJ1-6,CASRPSYNSPLHF,TGTGCCAGCCGCCCCTCCTATAATTCACCCCTCCACTTT
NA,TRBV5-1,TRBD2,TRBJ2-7,CASSPGGAMLYEQYF,TGCGCCAGCAGCCCCGGGGGGGCGATGTTATACGAGCAGTACTTC
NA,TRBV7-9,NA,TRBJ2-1,CASSLSTTPNNEQFF,TGTGCCAGCAGCTTATCGACAACGCCCAACAATGAGCAGTTCTTC
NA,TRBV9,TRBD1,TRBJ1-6,CASSVDRGLNSPLHF,TGTGCCAGCAGCGTGGACAGGGGGCTCAATTCACCCCTCCACTTT
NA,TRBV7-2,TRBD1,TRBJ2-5,CASSSYGQGETQYF,TGTGCCAGCAGCTCATACGGACAGGGCGAGACCCAGTACTTC
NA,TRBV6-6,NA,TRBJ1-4,CASKLSGTVNEKLFF,TGTGCCAGCAAACTATCCGGGACGGTTAATGAAAAACTGTTTTTT
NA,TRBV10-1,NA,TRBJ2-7,CASSDPLDGDYEQYF,TGCGCCAGCAGTGATCCCTTGGACGGGGACTACGAGCAGTACTTC
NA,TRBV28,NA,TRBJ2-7,CASCPGIFSSYEQYF,TGTGCCAGCTGCCCCGGGATCTTCAGCTCCTACGAGCAGTACTTC
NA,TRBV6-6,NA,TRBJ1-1,CASSKATEAFF,TGTGCCAGCAGCAAAGCCACTGAAGCTTTCTTT
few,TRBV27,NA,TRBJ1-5,CASSLRSGTPQPQHF,TGTGCCAGCAGTCTCCGGTCTGGGACACCTCAGCCCCAGCATTTT